One T cell receptor (beta chain) is described in this entry. The antigen remains undetermined. Expressed TCRB transcripts got sequenced, as all isolated RNA was reverse transcribed. About 3.57 million reads, on average, came from each naive, central memory and regulatory T cell sample. Clones were read by immunoSEQ multiplex PCR, and TCRdb kept only the in-frame ones, dropping some. The sample yields about 68,000 clones, approximately 47% seen once. Only one heparinised blood draw was taken per donor, and its volume averaged about 120 mL. Isolation of CD4+ naive, central memory, regulatory and stem cell-like memory cells was achieved by sorting via CD45RO/CCR7/CD25/CD127/CD95/CD27. Each sorted fraction was over 98% pure. The sample comes from a study of beta chain features in type 1 diabetes. Study observations and caveats: Among patients with Type 1 diabetes, TCRB CDR3s were moderately but significantly shorter in every one of the four CD4+ subsets.

With 5 bases removed from V and 6 bases from J, the gap between germline ends came to 15 bases. The CDR3 extends over 14 amino acids. Germline lookup yields CDR1 LNHNV and CDR2 YYDKDF (reference sequence). The specimen was central memory CD4+ T cells from blood. The TCR was taken from a man younger than 40 with type 1 diabetes. This chain links TRBV15 with TRBJ2-3; possibly TRBD2 for D (5 bases). In DNA, the CDR3 is TGTGCCACCAGCGACTTGGGCGGCGGGGATACGCAGTATTTT. Protein product: CATSDLGGGDTQYF. Together with reference TRBV15 and TRBJ2-3, the CDR3 gives the full variable domain: DAMVIQNPRYQVTQFGKPVTLSCSQTLNHNVMYWYQQKSSQAPKLLFHYYDKDFNNEADTPDNFQSRRPNTSFCFLDIRSPGLGDTAMYLCATSDLGGGDTQYFGPGTRLTVL.